Listed below are T cell receptor beta chains from one sample, sequenced in a study of cytomegalovirus exposure and HLA in healthy donors. The repertoire was sequenced with immunoSEQ multiplex PCR; TCRdb's copy has only in-frame clones and lacks some. The table shows under 200,000 clones, with 80% occurring only once. The source material was PBMCs. The receptor set was obtained from a woman aged 45-59 years in good health and CMV-seropositive. Each CDR3 is given with its conserved first and last residue.

v_gene: TRBV19; CDR3aa: CASTLGMNTEAFF
v_gene: TRBV7-2; CDR3aa: CASSFQAGEWNIQYF
v_gene: TRBV5-4; CDR3aa: CASSLANQGGTEAFF
v_gene: TRBV11-1; CDR3aa: CASSLQGANYGYTF
v_gene: TRBV2; CDR3aa: CASRSRDPLLNEKLFF
v_gene: TRBV5-1; CDR3aa: CASSWGYREQFF
v_gene: TRBV18; CDR3aa: CASSPSVYDRVDQPQHF
v_gene: TRBV19; CDR3aa: CASSRQGLQETQYF
v_gene: TRBV5-8; CDR3aa: CAGTMVGYGYTF
v_gene: TRBV21-1; CDR3aa: CARNRTGGRWNEQFF
v_gene: TRBV5-1; CDR3aa: CASSPRYPGESPTYNEQFF
v_gene: TRBV15; CDR3aa: CATSRRQGEQYF
v_gene: TRBV6-5; CDR3aa: CASSLDRGSTEAFF
v_gene: TRBV7-8; CDR3aa: CASSAPGQREQYF
v_gene: TRBV29-1; CDR3aa: CSCRDRGRRDEQYF
v_gene: TRBV6-6; CDR3aa: CATAGMTYEQYF
v_gene: TRBV29-1; CDR3aa: CSVDVGQDTEAFF